This is a list of T cell receptor beta chains from one sample in a study of blood T cell repertoires in COVID-19. TCRdb's table, derived via immunoSEQ multiplex PCR, lists solely in-frame clones and lacks some. The sample lists 240,000 or so clones, around 89% occurring once. Sequenced input: PBMCs or T cells enriched from blood (not recorded which). The source is a man in his forties who had recovered from COVID-19. The CDR3 runs from the conserved cysteine through the conserved F or W. A D gene is named only where the DNA matches it firmly. Some rows mark clone size as missing; the rest say once, few, many or name a class of expanded clone.

d_call	clone_size	v_call	j_call	cdr3_nt	cdr3_aa
TRBD1	NA	TRBV5-1	TRBJ2-1	TGCGCCAGCAGCTTGGACAGGGGCGGGAATGAGCAGTTCTTC	CASSLDRGGNEQFF
TRBD1	NA	TRBV19	TRBJ2-3	TGTGCCAGTAGTATAGTTCCGGGACAGTCCACAGATACGCAGTATTTT	CASSIVPGQSTDTQYF
NA	NA	TRBV5-1	TRBJ2-5	TGCGCCAGCAGCGATTACTTAGGGGGTGGGCAAGAGACCCAGTACTTC	CASSDYLGGGQETQYF
NA	NA	TRBV28	TRBJ2-2	TGTGCCAGCAGGGAAGTGGGGAGGTGGGCCGGGGAGCTGTTTTTT	CASREVGRWAGELFF
NA	NA	TRBV28	TRBJ1-1	TGTGCCAGCAGTTCTCGAACAGGGCAGAACACTGAAGCTTTCTTT	CASSSRTGQNTEAFF
TRBD2	NA	TRBV9	TRBJ2-3	TGTGCCAGCAGCGTGCAAGCAAGGACTAGAGAGGGTACAGATACGCAGTATTTT	CASSVQARTREGTDTQYF
NA	NA	TRBV7-8	TRBJ2-1	TGTGCCAGCAGCCTCGGGGAAAGCTCCTACAATGAGCAGTTCTTC	CASSLGESSYNEQFF
TRBD2	NA	TRBV10-1	TRBJ2-1	TGCGCCAGCAGTGAGTCGATTGGCCTAGCGGGGCACAATGAGCAGTTCTTC	CASSESIGLAGHNEQFF
NA	NA	TRBV10-3	TRBJ2-1	TGTGCCATCAAGGGAGCGGACTCCTACAATGAGCAGTTCTTC	CAIKGADSYNEQFF
NA	NA	TRBV6-1	TRBJ1-3	TGTGCCAGCAGTGAAGCGCAACTTTGGGGGCAAGGAAACACCATATATTTT	CASSEAQLWGQGNTIYF
TRBD2	NA	TRBV29-1	TRBJ2-7	TGCAGCGTGGCGGGGACTAGCGGGAGGGACGAGCAGTACTTC	CSVAGTSGRDEQYF
TRBD1	NA	TRBV6-5	TRBJ2-1	TGTGCCAGCAGCCCCGGACAGGGGAGCGAGCAGTTCTTC	CASSPGQGSEQFF
TRBD1	NA	TRBV28	TRBJ2-7	TGTGCCAGCAGCTGGGCAGGGGGCGACGAGCAGTACTTC	CASSWAGGDEQYF
NA	NA	TRBV5-4	TRBJ1-2	TGTGCCAGCAGCCCGACGGGGGACGCCTTTCCCTATGGCTACACCTTC	CASSPTGDAFPYGYTF
NA	NA	TRBV7-2	TRBJ2-7	TGTGCCAGCAGCTCCAGATACGAGCAGTACTTC	CASSSRYEQYF
TRBD1	NA	TRBV27	TRBJ2-7	TGTGCCAGCAGTTCGGGACAGGGGATCGCCTACGAGCAGTACTTC	CASSSGQGIAYEQYF
TRBD2	NA	TRBV7-3	TRBJ2-1	TGTGCCAGCAGCTCAACCGGGGGTAGCGGGAGGGCCTCCTACAATGAGCAGTTCTTC	CASSSTGGSGRASYNEQFF
NA	NA	TRBV27	TRBJ2-7	TGTGCCAGCAGGAACGGCGACTCCCCCGAGGGCGAGCAGTACTTC	CASRNGDSPEGEQYF
TRBD1	NA	TRBV5-5	TRBJ1-4	TGTGCCAGCAGTTCCCCCGGGACAGGGGTTTCGTTTTTT	CASSSPGTGVSFF
NA	NA	TRBV4-1	TRBJ1-5	TGCGCCAGCAGCCCCTATTCGGACACAAATCAGCCCCAGCATTTT	CASSPYSDTNQPQHF
TRBD2	NA	TRBV28	TRBJ2-7	TGTGCCAGCAGCACCCCATCCGCGGGAGCCTACGAGCAGTACTTC	CASSTPSAGAYEQYF
NA	NA	TRBV18	TRBJ2-7	TGTGCCAGCTCACCACGGGGGGGCCCCGGGAGTGGGTACGAGCAGTACTTC	CASSPRGGPGSGYEQYF
NA	once	TRBV19	TRBJ1-4	TGTGCCAGTAGAGACGGGAGGGTGAGTGAAAAACTGTTTTTT	CASRDGRVSEKLFF
TRBD2	NA	TRBV28	TRBJ2-3	TGTGCCAGCCCTCGGGCGGGAGGTCCCCGAGAGCTCACAGATACGCAGTATTTT	CASPRAGGPRELTDTQYF
NA	NA	TRBV25-1	TRBJ1-2	TGTGCCAGCAGGACCCCCGGATTCAGGCCTCAGGGCGAAGGCTACACCTTC	CASRTPGFRPQGEGYTF
NA	NA	TRBV7-8	TRBJ2-1	TGTGCCAGCAAGAGATCGACAGGATACAATGAGCAGTTCTTC	CASKRSTGYNEQFF
TRBD1	NA	TRBV27	TRBJ1-2	TGTGCCAGCAGTTTATACGCAGGGGGTGGCTACACCTTC	CASSLYAGGGYTF
TRBD1	NA	TRBV4-1	TRBJ1-6	TGCGCCAGCAGCCAAGATAGGGTGTGGGACAGCGGTATCTCACCCCTCCACTTT	CASSQDRVWDSGISPLHF
TRBD1	NA	TRBV29-1	TRBJ2-7	TGCAGCGTTGAAGTGGGACAGGGCTACGAGCAGTACTTC	CSVEVGQGYEQYF
NA	NA	TRBV4-1	TRBJ1-2	TGCGCCAGCAGCCAAGTTCTAGCATCGAGTTTCCTTAACTATGGCTACACCTTC	CASSQVLASSFLNYGYTF
TRBD2	NA	TRBV12-5	TRBJ2-7	TGTGCTAGTGGTTTGCCGAACCGGGCGGGACTAGCGGTAAACTACGAGCAGTACTTC	CASGLPNRAGLAVNYEQYF
NA	NA	TRBV6-1	TRBJ1-2	TGTGCCAGCAGTGAAGCAGGGGCGCCGGTCGGCTACACCTTC	CASSEAGAPVGYTF
TRBD1	NA	TRBV7-9	TRBJ1-2	TGTGCCAGCAGCGACCTGGGACAGGGAGGGGGCTACACCTTC	CASSDLGQGGGYTF
NA	few	TRBV19	TRBJ1-5	TGTGCCAGTAGTAAACAGGGATATGGCAATCAGCCCCAGCATTTT	CASSKQGYGNQPQHF
TRBD1	NA	TRBV2	TRBJ2-2	TGTGCCAGCAGGACAGGGACCAACACCGGGGAGCTGTTTTTT	CASRTGTNTGELFF
NA	NA	TRBV10-3	TRBJ1-3	TGTGCCATCAAACCAGGGGCTGGAAACACCATATATTTT	CAIKPGAGNTIYF
TRBD2	NA	TRBV3-1/TRBV3-2	TRBJ2-7	TGTGCCAGCAGCCAAGATTCGGGCGGGGGGGCTAAGGACGTAGCCCCCCCGGCGGAGGACGAGCAGTACTTC	CASSQDSGGGAKDVAPPAEDEQYF
TRBD1	NA	TRBV27	TRBJ1-4	TGTGCCAGCAGTAAACCAGGAACAGGGGGCCGGAATGAAAAACTGTTTTTT	CASSKPGTGGRNEKLFF
NA	NA	TRBV6-2/TRBV6-3	TRBJ1-4	TGTGCCAGCAGTCGAGGGAATGGTGGAGGAGAAAAACTGTTTTTT	CASSRGNGGGEKLFF
NA	NA	TRBV19	TRBJ2-3	TGTGCCAGTAGTCGTCAGTCAGATACGCAGTATTTT	CASSRQSDTQYF
NA	NA	TRBV6-5	TRBJ1-1	TGTGCCAATCGGGAGGGAGAGAACACTGAAGCTTTCTTT	CANREGENTEAFF
NA	NA	TRBV28	TRBJ1-5	TGTGCCAGCAGCATCTTCGGTCCAGGGAAAAAGCCCCAGCATTTT	CASSIFGPGKKPQHF
TRBD1	NA	TRBV27	TRBJ1-6	TGTGCCAGCAGTTTATCGTTCGGACAGGGATTGGGTTCACCCCTCCACTTT	CASSLSFGQGLGSPLHF
TRBD2	NA	TRBV18	TRBJ2-3	TGTGCCAGCTCACCACGCACTAGCGGGAACCCCGCAGATACGCAGTATTTT	CASSPRTSGNPADTQYF
NA	NA	TRBV11-3	TRBJ1-1	TGTGCCAGCAGCTTAGATCGCGGTGAAGCTTTCTTT	CASSLDRGEAFF
NA	NA	TRBV7-2	TRBJ2-1	TGTGCCAGCAGCTTAGCCGTGAGCAATGAGCAGTTCTTC	CASSLAVSNEQFF
TRBD2	once	TRBV5-4	TRBJ2-3	TGTGCCAGCAGCTTGGCTGCGGGAGGGCCTCCAGATACGCAGTATTTT	CASSLAAGGPPDTQYF
NA	NA	TRBV10-3	TRBJ2-7	TGTGCCATTCAAGGGGGGGGCGCCGGGGAGCAGTACTTC	CAIQGGGAGEQYF
TRBD2	NA	TRBV6-2/TRBV6-3	TRBJ2-7	TGTGCCAGCAGTTACGGGGGGGTTCGGGAGAGGGAGCAGTACTTC	CASSYGGVREREQYF
NA	NA	TRBV6-1	TRBJ1-1	TGTGCCAGCAGTGCCTCAGGGGTCCGGGACACTGAAGCTTTCTTT	CASSASGVRDTEAFF
NA	NA	TRBV5-6	TRBJ2-6	TGTGCCAGCAGGACAGGACAGACAAGGATCTCTGGGGCCAACGTCCTGACTTTC	CASRTGQTRISGANVLTF
TRBD2	NA	TRBV27	TRBJ2-7	TGTGCCAGCAGGAGGGGCGGTGGAGCGGGAGCCTACGAGCAGTACTTC	CASRRGGGAGAYEQYF